This T cell receptor (beta chain) is from a study of control samples from healthy donors and cancer patients. Germline values: CDR1 MNHEY, CDR2 SMNVEV (reference sequence). Trimming stripped 0 bases from V and 8 bases from J, with 10 bases between. This CDR3 spans 13 amino acids. Some clones are missing from TCRdb's copy, which holds only in-frame ones; the method was immunoSEQ multiplex PCR. The sample holds roughly 190,000 clones. The sample was blood. The TCR comes from a woman aged 30 to 39 in good health. J is TRBJ1-1 and V is TRBV27; D call uncertain. CDR3 residues: CASSLSGGREAFF. The CDR3 DNA sequence: TGTGCCAGCAGTTTATCCGGCGGACGCGAAGCTTTCTTT.